These 10 T cell receptor beta chains were sequenced from one sample in a study of OX40 agonist ivuxolimab in advanced cancers. Libraries were built with the immunoSEQ multiplex PCR assay. TCRdb mirrors the immuneACCESS table, restricted to in-frame sequences. Some clones are absent from its copies; in checked studies, under half trace to an unresolved V gene, and the reason for the others is unknown. In all, the sample holds approximately 79,000 clones, and nearly 95% of those were seen once. Just over 20% of the sample is taken by the ten largest. The starting material was CD4+ or CD8+ T cells sorted from blood, obtained in a trial of the OX40 agonist ivuxolimab. These receptors came from an adult with an advanced solid tumor such as melanoma, head and neck, liver or kidney cancer.

The chain uses TRBV13 and TRBJ1-2; D is ambiguous. The V gene lost 5 bases and the J gene lost 4 bases, with 8 bases spanning the gap. The CDR3 sequence is 12 residues long. The germline V gene has CDR1 PRHDT and CDR2 FYEKMQ (reference sequence). The chain's CDR3 is CASSGLAYGYTF. CDR3 coding DNA: TGTGCCAGCAGCGGCCTGGCCTATGGCTACACCTTC.

V and J are TRBV2 and TRBJ1-5; 11 bases align to TRBD1. With V trimmed by 6 bases and J by 7 bases, 5 bases remained unmatched. The CDR3 spans 14 residues. The germline gives CDR1 SNHLY, CDR2 FYNNEI. CDR3 region: CASRGTGGRQPQHF. CDR3 bases: TGTGCCAGCAGAGGGACAGGGGGACGGCAGCCCCAGCATTTT. The whole variable domain, remainder taken from reference TRBV2 and TRBJ1-5, is EPEVTQTPSHQVTQMGQEVILRCVPISNHLYFYWYRQILGQKVEFLVSFYNNEISEKSEIFDDQFSVERPDGSNFTLKIRSTKLEDSAMYFCASRGTGGRQPQHFGDGTRLSIL.

V usage is TRBV5-1 and J usage is TRBJ2-6; TRBD1 agrees at 10 bases. Germline values: CDR1 SGHRS, CDR2 YFSETQ. The CDR3 contains 20 residues. V lost 3 bases, J lost 0 bases, and 12 bases stayed unmatched. Written as DNA, the CDR3 is TGCGCCAGCAGCTCGATCCTCCGGGACAGGGGCGGCTCTGGGGCCAACGTCCTGACTTTC. It specifies CASSSILRDRGGSGANVLTF. The whole variable domain, filled in from reference TRBV5-1 and TRBJ2-6, reads KAGVTQTPRYLIKTRGQQVTLSCSPISGHRSVSWYQQTPGQGLQFLFEYFSETQRNKGNFPGRFSGRQFSNSRSEMNVSTLELGDSALYLCASSSILRDRGGSGANVLTFGAGSRLTVL.

The chain combines TRBV28 with TRBJ2-5; no definite D call. Germline-derived CDR1 and CDR2 are MDHEN and SYDVKM. Between the trimmed V and J ends, which lost 2 bases and 5 bases, there was a span of 15 bases. The CDR3 totals 15 residues. The CDR3: CASSLGRQVSETQYF. The CDR3 DNA is TGTGCCAGCAGTTTAGGCCGTCAGGTTTCGGAGACCCAGTACTTC.

V and J are TRBV10-3 and TRBJ1-4; 8 positions match TRBD1. With V trimmed by 3 bases and J by 0 bases, 6 bases remained unmatched. This CDR3 has 17 residues. CDR1 is ENHRY and CDR2 is SYGVKD in the germline V gene. The CDR3 DNA sequence: TGTGCCATCAGTGATAGCCAGGGGGCGGCAACTAATGAAAAACTGTTTTTT. Translation: CAISDSQGAATNEKLFF.

This chain joins TRBV28 and TRBJ1-1, with TRBD1 identical over 9 bases. V dropped 5 bases and J dropped 5; count of bases not matched to a gene: 6. This CDR3 region has 14 residues. Germline V gene lookup returns CDR1 MDHEN and CDR2 SYDVKM. This CDR3 is CASSPTGGATEAFF. CDR3 DNA sequence: TGTGCCAGCAGTCCTACAGGGGGCGCGACTGAAGCTTTCTTT.

The chain uses TRBV7-8 and TRBJ2-7; the match to TRBD1 covers 9 bases. The CDR3 sequence is 15 residues long. The V segment lost 5 bases and the J segment 1 base; nucleotides outside the gene matches: 6. The germline V gene encodes CDR1 SGHVS and CDR2 FQNEAQ. This CDR3 is CASSIWTGDSYEQYF. DNA for the CDR3: TGTGCCAGCAGCATATGGACAGGGGATTCCTACGAGCAGTACTTC.

With respect to this clone: Other DNA sequences in this sample translate to the same CDR3. This rearrangement joins TRBV5-1 to TRBJ1-1; D unresolved. V was clipped by 0 bases and J by 2 bases, with 5 bases between them. From germline, CDR1 is SGHRS and CDR2 YFSETQ. The CDR3 runs 13 residues. The CDR3 coding sequence is TGCGCCAGCAGCTTGGGGGTAAACACTGAAGCTTTCTTT. It encodes CASSLGVNTEAFF. Supplemented by reference TRBV5-1 and TRBJ1-1, the full variable domain reads KAGVTQTPRYLIKTRGQQVTLSCSPISGHRSVSWYQQTPGQGLQFLFEYFSETQRNKGNFPGRFSGRQFSNSRSEMNVSTLELGDSALYLCASSLGVNTEAFFGQGTRLTVV.

The chain combines TRBV6-6 with TRBJ2-7; no clear D gene. Trimming took 2 bases from V and 3 from J, leaving 2 bases between them. The CDR3 extends over 11 amino acids. Germline V gene data show CDR1 as MNHNY and CDR2 as SVGAGI (reference sequence). The CDR3 nucleotides are TGTGCCAGCAGTTACCTCTACGAGCAGTACTTC. Protein sequence: CASSYLYEQYF.

The rearrangement joins TRBV7-9 to TRBJ1-1, with 9 bases matching TRBD1. The J segment lost 1 base and the V segment lost 6 bases, leaving 6 bases of the junction unmatched. Per the germline V gene, CDR1 is SEHNR and CDR2 is FQNEAQ (reference sequence). The CDR3 extends over 15 amino acids. CDR3 in DNA: TGTGCCAGCAGTCACGGACAGGGGCGGAACACTGAAGCTTTCTTT. Translation gives CASSHGQGRNTEAFF.